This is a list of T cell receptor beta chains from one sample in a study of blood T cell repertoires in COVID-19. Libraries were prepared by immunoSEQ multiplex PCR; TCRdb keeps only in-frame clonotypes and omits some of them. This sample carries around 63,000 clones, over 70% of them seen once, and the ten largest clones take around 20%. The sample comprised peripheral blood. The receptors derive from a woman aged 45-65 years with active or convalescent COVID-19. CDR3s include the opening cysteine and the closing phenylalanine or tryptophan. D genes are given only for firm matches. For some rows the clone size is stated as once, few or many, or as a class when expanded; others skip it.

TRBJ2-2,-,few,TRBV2,CASSELGATTGELFF,TGTGCCAGCAGTGAATTGGGGGCTACCACCGGGGAGCTGTTTTTT
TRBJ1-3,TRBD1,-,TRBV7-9,CASSLATGASSGNTIYF,TGTGCCAGCAGCTTAGCGACAGGGGCGAGCTCTGGAAACACCATATATTTT
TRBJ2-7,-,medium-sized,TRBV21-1,CASSKENSSYEQYF,TGTGCCAGCAGCAAAGAGAACAGTTCCTACGAGCAGTACTTC
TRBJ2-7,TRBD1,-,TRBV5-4,CASSLQGIYEQYF,TGTGCCAGCAGCTTACAGGGGATCTACGAGCAGTACTTC
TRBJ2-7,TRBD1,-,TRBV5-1,CASSSGQWEQYF,TGCGCCAGCAGCTCGGGACAGTGGGAGCAGTACTTC
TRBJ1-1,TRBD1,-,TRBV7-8,CASSPLTGVAFF,TGTGCCAGCAGCCCCTTGACAGGGGTCGCTTTCTTT
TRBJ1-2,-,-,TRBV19,CASSIDHRVGYGYTF,TGTGCCAGTAGTATAGATCACAGGGTGGGCTATGGCTACACCTTC
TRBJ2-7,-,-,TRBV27,CASSPATTSYEQYF,TGTGCCAGCAGTCCCGCGACTACCTCCTACGAGCAGTACTTC
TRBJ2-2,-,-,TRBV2,CASSRGINTGELFF,TGTGCCAGCAGTAGGGGTATAAACACCGGGGAGCTGTTTTTT
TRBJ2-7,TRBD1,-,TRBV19,CASSIADRPPTYEQYF,TGTGCCAGTAGTATAGCGGACAGGCCCCCGACCTACGAGCAGTACTTC
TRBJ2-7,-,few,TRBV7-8,CASSYSRVTSYEQYF,TGTGCCAGCAGCTACTCCAGGGTTACATCCTACGAGCAGTACTTC
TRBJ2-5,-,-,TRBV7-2,CASSVGPRGVETQYF,TGTGCCAGCAGCGTCGGACCCAGGGGGGTCGAGACCCAGTACTTC
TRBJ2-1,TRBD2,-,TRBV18,CASSPLAGGGNEQFF,TGTGCCAGCTCACCTCTAGCGGGAGGGGGCAATGAGCAGTTCTTC
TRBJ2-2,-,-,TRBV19,CASSMASANTGELFF,TGTGCCAGTAGTATGGCTAGTGCGAACACCGGGGAGCTGTTTTTT
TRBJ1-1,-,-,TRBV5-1,CASSSVAGDGTEAFF,TGCGCCAGCAGCTCCGTGGCAGGGGACGGAACTGAAGCTTTCTTT
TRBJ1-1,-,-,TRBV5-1,CASSPFAQAEAFF,TGCGCCAGCAGTCCCTTTGCTCAGGCTGAAGCTTTCTTT
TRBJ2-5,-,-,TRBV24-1,CATSRAAGETQYF,TGTGCCACCTCCCGAGCCGCGGGGGAGACCCAGTACTTC
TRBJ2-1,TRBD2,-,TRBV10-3,CAIKTSNDEQFF,TGTGCCATCAAGACTAGCAACGATGAGCAGTTCTTC
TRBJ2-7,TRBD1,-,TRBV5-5,CASSFSGTGMYEQYF,TGTGCCAGCAGCTTCTCCGGGACAGGGATGTACGAGCAGTACTTC
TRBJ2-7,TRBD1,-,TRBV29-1,CSAQWGTGKYF,TGCAGCGCCCAATGGGGGACAGGGAAGTACTTC
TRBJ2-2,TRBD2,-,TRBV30,CAWSKGLAGVTGELFF,TGTGCCTGGAGTAAAGGGCTAGCGGGAGTTACCGGGGAGCTGTTTTTT
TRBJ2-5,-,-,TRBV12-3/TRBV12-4,CASSLAVIETQYF,TGTGCCAGCAGTTTAGCAGTGATAGAAACCCAGTACTTC